Listed below are T cell receptor beta chains from one sample, sequenced in a study of blood T cell repertoires in COVID-19. Only in-frame clones appear in the TCRdb table, and some are missing; sequencing was by immunoSEQ multiplex PCR. The profile covers a few hundred thousand clones, with less than 85% appearing a single time and less than 4% taken by the ten largest. Sequenced material: peripheral blood. Receptors were obtained from a woman under 30 with acute or convalescent COVID-19. Each CDR3 is given without its conserved first and last residue. D genes are given only for firm matches.

>-|TRBV18|TRBJ2-4
ASSPEPGLAKNIQY
>-|TRBV3-1/TRBV3-2|TRBJ2-6
ASSHEGGLSGANVLT
>TRBD2|TRBV11-2|TRBJ2-1
ASSSGTSGRAVDEQF
>TRBD2|TRBV29-1|TRBJ2-2
SVYGTSENTGELF
>-|TRBV6-1|TRBJ1-5
ASSEYWGGNQPQH
>TRBD2|TRBV15|TRBJ2-3
ATSRDPLAGPVDTQY
>TRBD2|TRBV5-3|TRBJ2-1
ARSLDLAGGPSYNEQF
>-|TRBV5-1|TRBJ2-1
ASSATGNINEQF
>-|TRBV3-1/TRBV3-2|TRBJ2-7
ASSPGTIPYEQY
>-|TRBV30|TRBJ1-6
AWRPGNWNNSPLH
>-|TRBV5-1|TRBJ1-2
ASSLTGTDSLPNYGYT
>-|TRBV18|TRBJ1-6
ASSPTSNSPLH
>-|TRBV6-5|TRBJ2-7
ASRGQGFYEQY
>-|TRBV6-5|TRBJ1-5
ASSYGGNSNQPQH
>TRBD2|TRBV4-1|TRBJ2-1
ASSQDQAGLSNEQF
>TRBD1|TRBV28|TRBJ2-7
ASRGDRKRGRGPYEQY
>-|TRBV2|TRBJ2-1
ASSTPRVPSYNEQF
>-|TRBV6-1|TRBJ1-2
ASSESGSTDYT
>-|TRBV7-9|TRBJ2-7
ASSLHYEQY
>-|TRBV3-1/TRBV3-2|TRBJ2-3
ASSRTYTTDTQY
>-|TRBV27|TRBJ2-7
ASSLRGGLGYEQY
>TRBD1|TRBV5-1|TRBJ1-2
ASSQGQGVDGYT
>-|TRBV25-1|TRBJ2-7
ASSEFFPGLNDEQY
>-|TRBV3-1/TRBV3-2|TRBJ1-1
ASSQNWQNTEAF
>TRBD1|TRBV2|TRBJ1-5
ASSEQGAYESSNQPQH
>-|TRBV11-2|TRBJ2-5
ASSLGGAGKETQY
>TRBD2|TRBV18|TRBJ2-7
ASSPTGTSGDEQY
>TRBD1|TRBV27|TRBJ2-1
ASSVTGGSYNEQF
>-|TRBV5-1|TRBJ1-2
ASSSFSYGYT
>TRBD2|TRBV5-4|TRBJ2-3
ASSWGRGTSGITDTQY
>-|TRBV7-8|TRBJ2-7
ASSQDFSSYEQY
>TRBD2|TRBV7-9|TRBJ2-5
ASSLGVAGGETQY
>TRBD2|TRBV6-2/TRBV6-3|TRBJ2-7
ASSYGRGGRAYEQY
>-|TRBV12-3/TRBV12-4|TRBJ2-5
ASNGISGTQY
>TRBD1|TRBV9|TRBJ2-7
ASSVGNRGEQY
>-|TRBV25-1|TRBJ2-1
ASREGSSYNEQF
>TRBD2|TRBV7-8|TRBJ2-7
ASSLTSDYEQY
>TRBD2|TRBV19|TRBJ2-1
ASSRLAGTNGEQF
>-|TRBV28|TRBJ1-1
ASRPDRLNTEAF
>-|TRBV18|TRBJ1-1
ASSPERGTEAF
>-|TRBV4-3|TRBJ2-6
ASSQDQTGVSGANVLT
>TRBD2|TRBV24-1|TRBJ2-3
ATSDIAGADTQY
>-|TRBV3-1/TRBV3-2|TRBJ2-3
ASSHRVASTDTQY
>-|TRBV5-1|TRBJ1-1
ASSLVGSNTEAF
>-|TRBV5-1|TRBJ2-3
ASSLGAIPGTDTQY
>TRBD1|TRBV6-6|TRBJ1-1
ASSLTGPEAF
>TRBD2|TRBV27|TRBJ2-7
ASSGSSYEQY
>TRBD1|TRBV27|TRBJ1-4
ASSFRDSNEKLF
>TRBD2|TRBV9|TRBJ2-7
ASSVVGTSTLYEQY
>-|TRBV27|TRBJ2-7
ASSLTWTGSYEQY
>TRBD1|TRBV30|TRBJ1-2
AWSIQGGWYGYT
>TRBD1|TRBV27|TRBJ2-1
ASRTGAHYNEQF
>-|TRBV7-2|TRBJ2-7
ASSPDEGAYEQY
>TRBD1|TRBV7-2|TRBJ2-7
ASSVDRGSAYEQY
>-|TRBV29-1|TRBJ1-6
SVRKTGTSNSPLH
>TRBD1|TRBV6-5|TRBJ1-2
ASNQDRERGYT